This T cell receptor beta chain was identified during a study of sequential checkpoint blockade in melanoma (dated by TCRdb to about 2019). For the wider study: In a 1:1 randomization, patients received either first-line nivolumab then ipilimumab (arm A) or ipilimumab then nivolumab (arm B). Maintenance nivolumab was given following each of the two trial sequences.

Unmatched junction bases come to 10, with V trimmed by 0 bases and J by 7 bases. From a lookup of the germline V gene (reference sequence), CDR1 and CDR2 are PRHDT and FYEKMQ. Taken from cysteine to phenylalanine, the CDR3 has 17 residues. Kept here is only the CDR3 DNA, which spans 51 bases and is read in frame from base 1. The immunoSEQ Assay was used to immunosequence TCRbeta CDR3 regions from genomic DNA. Before high-throughput sequencing, genomic DNA was amplified using bias-controlled multiplex PCR. The authors processed their data as follows. To quantify the absolute abundance of each unique TCRbeta CDR3 region, the sequences were collapsed and filtered. Clonality, defined as 1 minus Pielou's evenness, was calculated using productive rearrangements only. A previously published method was used to identify clones whose frequencies were significantly greater in on-treatment samples than in baseline samples. Imported from immuneACCESS, the table was reduced by TCRdb to in-frame sequences with V and J called. These copies leave out some clones; in studies compared against another copy, an unresolved V gene accounts for under half, and the cause of the remainder is not known. V and J calls and clone size are given by that table; D and trimming were obtained from the DNA. The sample contains about 28,000 clones, around 80% of them found a single time. The ten largest clones represent about 15% of the sample.

The treatment or condition label for this specimen denotes: randomized to nivolumab then ipilimumab (arm A) or the reverse (arm B). No trial patient had received prior DNA-damaging chemotherapy. A FACS Aria II flow cytometer was used to sort live CD3+CD8+ cells that were negative for CD19 and CD56 from thawed PBMCs. CheckMate 064, a randomized, open-label phase II trial of sequential checkpoint blockade, was the source of the samples, all of which came from patients with melanoma. Leukapheresis was used to collect peripheral blood mononuclear cells, which were then purified with Ficoll-Paque and frozen in human serum with roughly 9% DMSO. Immediately after sorting, the purity of sorted blood CD3+CD8+ cells was verified to be >95%, after which DNA was extracted. Findings and caveats that apply to the study as a whole: Larger, independent patient cohorts are needed to validate the response-prediction model that combines TCR metrics and mutation burden.

Only one count was recorded for this clone. Its antigen target is currently unknown. Per-base quality was not reported, and no clone a single base away is much larger than it. Sequencing was performed on CD8+ T cells sorted from blood (inferred from file names), taken from a patient given nivolumab and ipilimumab in sequence. The sequence came from a human donor with melanoma. The sequence joins TRBV13 to TRBJ2-1; 9 of the junction bases match TRBD2. CDR3 sequence: CASSLGGWGREGNEQFF. The nucleotide sequence reads TGTGCCAGCAGCTTAGGTGGATGGGGGCGGGAGGGGAATGAGCAGTTCTTC.